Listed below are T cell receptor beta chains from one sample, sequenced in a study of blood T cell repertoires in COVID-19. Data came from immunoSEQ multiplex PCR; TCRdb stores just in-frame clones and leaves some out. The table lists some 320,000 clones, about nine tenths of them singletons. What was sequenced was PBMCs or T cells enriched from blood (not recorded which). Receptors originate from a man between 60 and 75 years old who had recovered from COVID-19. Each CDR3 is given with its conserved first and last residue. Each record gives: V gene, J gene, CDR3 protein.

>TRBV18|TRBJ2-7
CASSPPGKRGLWVDEQYF
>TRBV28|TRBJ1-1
CASTLGDREITEAFF
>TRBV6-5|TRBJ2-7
CASSSLTSGRAGEQYF
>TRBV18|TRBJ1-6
CASSPLGTNNSPLHF
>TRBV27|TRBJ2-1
CASSLFTRTSGRDNEQFF
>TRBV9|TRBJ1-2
CASSAAGMSNYGYTF
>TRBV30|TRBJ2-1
CAWKVAGSYNEQFF
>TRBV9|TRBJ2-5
CASSVTSSGLQETQYF
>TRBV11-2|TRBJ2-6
CASKTFGTGLSGANVLTF
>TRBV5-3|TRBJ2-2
CARSSGLAGGFGELFF